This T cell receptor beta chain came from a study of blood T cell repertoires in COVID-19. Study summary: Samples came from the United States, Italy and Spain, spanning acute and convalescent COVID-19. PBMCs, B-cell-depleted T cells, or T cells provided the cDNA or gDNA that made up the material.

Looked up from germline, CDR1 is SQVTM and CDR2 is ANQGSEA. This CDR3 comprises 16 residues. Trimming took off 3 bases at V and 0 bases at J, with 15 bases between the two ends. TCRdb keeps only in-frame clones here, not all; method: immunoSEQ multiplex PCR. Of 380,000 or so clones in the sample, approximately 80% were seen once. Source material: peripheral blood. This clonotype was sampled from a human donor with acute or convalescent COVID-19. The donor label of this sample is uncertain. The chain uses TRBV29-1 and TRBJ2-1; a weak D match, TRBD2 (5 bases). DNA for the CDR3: TGCAGCGTTGATTTTCGTAGCGCCAGCTCCTACAATGAGCAGTTCTTC. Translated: CSVDFRSASSYNEQFF.